Below are 27 T cell receptor beta chains sequenced from a single sample in a study of cytomegalovirus exposure and HLA in healthy donors. The PCR ran on 60 Vbeta and 13 Jbeta primers. Measured with immunoSEQ multiplex PCR; TCRdb has only the in-frame clones, and not every one. The table includes around 100,000 clones, roughly 82% detected once. Sequenced sample: PBMCs. Receptors were obtained from a man aged 45-65 years in good health and CMV-seronegative.

The V and J genes are TRBV6-1 and TRBJ1-3, with a tentative D call TRBD1 (6 bases). V dropped 4 bases and J dropped 0 bases, with 16 bases sitting between them. Germline V CDR1 and CDR2: MNHNS, SASEGT. This CDR3 has 17 residues. CDR3 amino acids: CASSAAGTPGSGNTIYF. CDR3 bases: TGTGCCAGCAGTGCCGCCGGGACACCCGGCTCTGGAAACACCATATATTTT.

The rearrangement uses TRBV27 and TRBJ2-5, with TRBD2 identical over 10 bases. Per the germline V gene, CDR1 is MNHEY and CDR2 is SMNVEV (reference sequence). CDR3 length equals 17 residues. J lost 1 base, V lost 6 bases, and 11 bases had no gene match. In DNA, the CDR3 is TGTGCCAGCAGGGCCCGAGCGGGGGGGCAGATCCAAGAGACCCAGTACTTC. Its translation: CASRARAGGQIQETQYF.

The chain employs TRBV7-9 and TRBJ2-7; 10 bases align to TRBD1. From germline, CDR1 is SEHNR and CDR2 FQNEAQ (reference sequence). The V and J ends lost 3 bases and 5 bases, in that order; junction bases with no gene match: 10. This CDR3 is 16 amino acids long. The CDR3 is CASSLTTGTGDNEQYF. CDR3 nucleotide sequence: TGTGCCAGCAGCTTGACGACCGGGACAGGGGATAACGAGCAGTACTTC.

V gene TRBV6-1 combines with J gene TRBJ2-7; 9 bases are a match to TRBD1. V lost 2 bases, J lost 2 bases, and 7 bases stayed unmatched. Germline CDR1 is MNHNS and CDR2 is SASEGT. The CDR3 loop spans 16 amino acids. Here the CDR3 DNA reads TGTGCCAGCAGTGAATTCGGACAGGGGCCCACCTACGAGCAGTACTTC. Protein product: CASSEFGQGPTYEQYF.

The chain couples TRBV27 to TRBJ2-3; 8 bases agree with TRBD2. The CDR3 consists of 15 residues. CDR1 is MNHEY and CDR2 is SMNVEV in the germline V gene (reference sequence). The V segment lost 5 bases and the J segment 3 bases; nucleotides outside the gene matches: 7. The CDR3 nucleotides are TGTGCCAGCAGTCCCCGGACTAGCCGAACAGATACGCAGTATTTT. Translating gives CASSPRTSRTDTQYF.

The chain employs TRBV6-5 and TRBJ2-5; D is perhaps TRBD1 (5 bases). CDR1 is MNHEY and CDR2 is SVGAGI in the germline V gene. V was pared by 2 bases and J by 4 bases, with 11 bases between. The CDR3 is made up of 14 amino acids. CDR3 amino acids: CASSYAGLTETQYF. The CDR3 DNA reads TGTGCCAGCAGTTACGCAGGGCTTACAGAGACCCAGTACTTC.

This chain uses TRBV2 with TRBJ1-1; D call uncertain. Trimming cost V 7 bases and J 7 bases, with 7 bases left between them. CDR1 is SNHLY, CDR2 FYNNEI, per germline. This CDR3 is built from 10 residues. CDR3 in DNA: TGTGCCAGCACAGGATTTGAAGCTTTCTTT. Amino acid sequence: CASTGFEAFF.

The chain's CDR3 is CASSFTGGAYNEQFF. CDR3 in DNA: TGTGCCAGCAGCTTTACAGGGGGAGCCTACAATGAGCAGTTCTTC. The V call is TRBV11-3, the J call TRBJ2-1; 8 bases align to TRBD1. J lost 2 bases, V lost 3 bases, and 3 bases had no gene match. In germline, CDR1 is SGHNT, CDR2 YENEEA. The CDR3 sequence is 15 residues long.

J is TRBJ1-3 and V is TRBV7-6; D is undetermined. Germline V lookup: CDR1 SGHVS, CDR2 FNYEAQ. The CDR3 is made up of 16 amino acids. V was clipped by 1 base and J by 4 bases, with 14 bases between them. The CDR3: CASSLGVSNGGNTIYF. CDR3 in DNA: TGTGCCAGCAGCTTAGGCGTCTCTAACGGGGGAAACACCATATATTTT.

This sequence joins TRBV27 and TRBJ1-1; no clear D gene. Deletions cut 2 bases from V and 1 base from J, with 5 bases between. There are 13 residues in the CDR3. Per the germline V gene, CDR1 is MNHEY and CDR2 is SMNVEV (reference sequence). DNA for the CDR3: TGTGCCAGCAGTTTAAGCGCGAACACTGAAGCTTTCTTT. It yields the protein CASSLSANTEAFF.

This sequence joins TRBV28 and TRBJ1-1; a possible D gene is TRBD1 (5 bases). This CDR3 has 16 amino acids. Trimming took off 0 bases at V and 5 bases at J, with 16 bases between the two ends. CDR1 is MDHEN, CDR2 SYDVKM, per germline. The CDR3: CASSLCFGGICTEAFF. In DNA, the CDR3 is TGTGCCAGCAGTTTATGCTTCGGGGGGATCTGTACTGAAGCTTTCTTT.

This clone was seen once. The chain joins TRBV9 to TRBJ2-3; tentatively, D is TRBD2 (5 bases). The CDR3 contains 16 residues. Trimming removed 0 bases from V and 0 bases from J, with 11 bases in between. Germline CDR1 SGDLS, CDR2 YYNGEE. This CDR3 reads CASSVGTGSSTDTQYF. CDR3 DNA sequence: TGTGCCAGCAGCGTAGGGACTGGATCTAGCACAGATACGCAGTATTTT.

V is TRBV5-8 and J is TRBJ1-3; no clear D. The CDR3 is 16 amino acids. V gave up 6 bases and J gave up 0 bases, with 16 bases separating them. Germline V CDR1 and CDR2: SGHTS, YDEGEE. Here the CDR3 DNA reads TGTGCCAGCACCCCTCGGCGCAGGCCCTCTGGAAACACCATATATTTT. Translating gives CASTPRRRPSGNTIYF.

The V and J genes are TRBV6-6 and TRBJ2-5; the D gene is possibly TRBD2 (6 bases). The J call is doubtful: the DNA matches TRBJ2-7 better. CDR3 size: 16 residues. Looked up from germline, CDR1 is MNHNY and CDR2 is SVGAGI (reference sequence). This chain's CDR3 is CASRTYGGGSSYEQYF. The CDR3 DNA follows: TGTGCCAGCAGGACCTACGGGGGTGGGAGCTCCTACGAGCAGTACTTC.

This clone was seen only a few times. The chain is built from TRBV5-6 and TRBJ1-3; D gene uncertain. CDR1 and CDR2 from the germline V gene are SGHDT and YYEEEE. There are 12 residues in the CDR3. Trimming stripped 4 bases from V and 5 bases from J, with 7 bases between. Here the CDR3 reads CASSLTRNTIYF. Here the CDR3 DNA reads TGTGCCAGCAGCCTAACTCGAAACACCATATATTTT.

This sequence joins TRBV7-8 and TRBJ1-6; D may be TRBD1 (5 bases). CDR3 length equals 14 residues. With 5 bases removed from V and 9 bases from J, the gap between germline ends came to 14 bases. Germline V CDR1 and CDR2: SGHVS, FQNEAQ. CDR3 bases: TGTGCCAGCAGCCGGGGGGGAGTGTTTTCACCCCTCCACTTT. Encoded protein: CASSRGGVFSPLHF.

The CDR3 bases are TGTGCCAGTAGTATAGATCCGGCAGGGTCGAACACTGAAGCTTTCTTT. Translating it yields CASSIDPAGSNTEAFF. The genes are TRBV19 and TRBJ1-1; possible D gene TRBD1, 5 bases. This CDR3 has 16 residues. With 0 bases removed from V and 1 base from J, the gap between germline ends came to 12 bases. Germline V gives CDR1 LNHDA, CDR2 SQIVND (reference sequence). Complete variable domain (other parts from reference TRBV19 and TRBJ1-1): DGGITQSPKYLFRKEGQNVTLSCEQNLNHDAMYWYRQDPGQGLRLIYYSQIVNDFQKGDIAEGYSVSREKKESFPLTVTSAQKNPTAFYLCASSIDPAGSNTEAFFGQGTRLTVV.

The chain couples TRBV5-8 to TRBJ2-3, with 7 bases fitting TRBD1. Looked up from germline, CDR1 is SGHTS and CDR2 is YDEGEE. Unmatched junction bases numbered 9, after V lost 2 bases and J lost 3 bases. CDR3 size: 16 residues. This CDR3 is CASSFGIEGATDTQYF. The CDR3, as DNA: TGTGCCAGCAGCTTTGGTATAGAGGGGGCTACAGATACGCAGTATTTT. Based on the CDR3 plus reference TRBV5-8 and TRBJ2-3, the full variable domain is EAGVTQSPTHLIKTRGQQATLRCSPISGHTSVYWYQQALGLGLQFLLWYDEGEERNRGNFPPRFSGRQFPNYSSELNVNALELEDSALYLCASSFGIEGATDTQYFGPGTRLTVL.

This clone has a single count. The chain has TRBV30 and TRBJ2-7; TRBD1 matches 9 bases. The V gene end was trimmed by 2 bases and the J gene end by 4 bases; junction bases not matched to a gene: 3. CDR1 and CDR2 from the germline V gene are GTSNPN and SVGIG (reference sequence). The CDR3 is made up of 13 amino acids. The CDR3 DNA reads as TGTGCCTGGAGTCGGGACAGGGCTTACGAGCAGTACTTC. Protein: CAWSRDRAYEQYF. Complete variable domain (other parts from reference TRBV30 and TRBJ2-7): SQTIHQWPATLVQPVGSPLSLECTVEGTSNPNLYWYRQAAGRGLQLLFYSVGIGQISSEVPQNLSASRPQDRQFILSSKKLLLSDSGFYLCAWSRDRAYEQYFGPGTRLTVT.

This sequence joins TRBV7-2 and TRBJ2-7; 8 nucleotides match TRBD2. CDR3 size: 15 residues. Trimming cost V 5 bases and J 2 bases; bases outside gene matches: 8. From germline, CDR1 is SGHTA and CDR2 FQGNSA. CDR3 nucleotides: TGTGCCAGCAGCCCGACCCGGGGGGGGGCCTACGAGCAGTACTTC. Its protein is CASSPTRGGAYEQYF.

The CDR3, as DNA: TGTGCCAGCAGTGACAGCGGACAGCATAACTATGGCTACACCTTC. Amino acids: CASSDSGQHNYGYTF. This chain links TRBV2 with TRBJ1-2; D may be TRBD1 (6 bases). CDR1 is SNHLY and CDR2 is FYNNEI in the germline V gene. CDR3 length equals 15 residues. V was clipped by 3 bases and J by 1 base, with 12 bases between them.

The CDR3 here is CATSRDLPRDQPQHF. The CDR3 coding sequence is TGTGCCACCAGCAGAGATCTGCCACGGGATCAGCCCCAGCATTTT. V gene TRBV15 combines with J gene TRBJ1-5; D uncertain. Looked up from germline, CDR1 is LNHNV and CDR2 is YYDKDF (reference sequence). V was trimmed by 0 bases and J by 5 bases, leaving 11 bases between them. This CDR3 has 15 amino acids. Variable domain in full (rest from reference TRBV15 and TRBJ1-5): DAMVIQNPRYQVTQFGKPVTLSCSQTLNHNVMYWYQQKSSQAPKLLFHYYDKDFNNEADTPDNFQSRRPNTSFCFLDIRSPGLGDTAMYLCATSRDLPRDQPQHFGDGTRLSIL.

This chain links TRBV6-6 with TRBJ1-6; D gene unclear. This CDR3 is 15 amino acids long. Germline CDR1 MNHNY, CDR2 SVGAGI (reference sequence). With 6 bases removed from V and 6 bases from J, the gap between germline ends came to 15 bases. In DNA, the CDR3 is TGTGCCAGCAGCCGGTCGGCGGCCATTAATTCACCCCTCCACTTT. This sequence encodes CASSRSAAINSPLHF.

This chain joins TRBV19 and TRBJ2-1; tentative D call: TRBD2 (6 bases). This CDR3 has 15 residues. The germline CDR1 and CDR2 sequences are LNHDA and SQIVND (reference sequence). V dropped 6 bases and J dropped 5 bases, with 17 bases sitting between them. CDR3 loop: CASSPGLHRNNEQFF. Here the CDR3 DNA reads TGTGCCAGTAGCCCGGGACTCCACCGCAACAATGAGCAGTTCTTC.

This chain uses TRBV28 with TRBJ2-2, with D perhaps matching TRBD1 (6 bases). The ends were cut back, 3 bases at V and 6 bases at J, with 14 bases in the middle. CDR1 and CDR2 (germline): MDHEN, SYDVKM. The CDR3 loop spans 15 amino acids. CDR3 amino acids: CASSFTGKGAGELFF. Here the CDR3 DNA reads TGTGCCAGCAGTTTCACAGGGAAGGGGGCCGGGGAGCTGTTTTTT.

This chain joins TRBV28 and TRBJ2-7; no definite D call. The CDR3 is 12 residues long. Trimming removed 3 bases from V and 7 bases from J, with 10 bases in between. Looked up from germline, CDR1 is MDHEN and CDR2 is SYDVKM. As DNA, the CDR3 is TGTGCCAGCAGTTTGTTAGCTTCTGAGCAGTACTTC. Its translation is CASSLLASEQYF.

The rearrangement uses TRBV6-5 and TRBJ1-1; D is possibly TRBD1 (6 bases). This CDR3 is 15 amino acids long. The V end lost 1 base, the J end lost 1 base, and 10 bases lay between the germline ends. Per the germline V gene, CDR1 is MNHEY and CDR2 is SVGAGI. CDR3 loop: CASSYYRVPNTEAFF. The CDR3 DNA follows: TGTGCCAGCAGTTACTACAGGGTGCCGAACACTGAAGCTTTCTTT.